Listed below are T cell receptor beta chains from one sample, sequenced in a study of shared clonotypes between healthy human individuals. Clones were read by immunoSEQ multiplex PCR, and TCRdb kept only the in-frame ones, dropping some. The profile shows about 960,000 clones, more than 75% of them singletons. Sequenced: memory CD4+ T cells sorted from blood. The receptors stem from a man between 18 and 35 years old in good health. Both conserved end residues are part of each CDR3. A D gene is named only where the DNA matches it firmly. Clone size appears in some rows only: once, few, many, or a class for an expanded clone.

clone_size	d_call	v_call	j_call	cdr3_aa	cdr3_nt
NA	NA	TRBV5-1	TRBJ2-2	CASSLKGDGGELFF	TGCGCCAGCAGCTTGAAGGGGGACGGCGGGGAGCTGTTTTTT
NA	TRBD1	TRBV10-3	TRBJ2-7	CAISLNPGQGYEQYF	TGTGCCATCAGTCTTAATCCGGGACAGGGATACGAGCAGTACTTC
NA	TRBD1	TRBV10-3	TRBJ2-5	CAIKGTGGETQYF	TGTGCCATCAAGGGGACAGGAGGGGAGACCCAGTACTTC
few	TRBD2	TRBV6-6	TRBJ2-3	CASSYSGTRTDTQYF	TGTGCCAGCAGTTACTCCGGGACTAGGACAGATACGCAGTATTTT
NA	TRBD2	TRBV10-3	TRBJ2-5	CAISDGGAFETQYF	TGTGCCATCAGTGACGGGGGGGCCTTTGAGACCCAGTACTTC
NA	NA	TRBV28	TRBJ2-7	CASSLAGTYEQYF	TGTGCCAGCAGTTTGGCAGGTACCTACGAGCAGTACTTC
NA	NA	TRBV29-1	TRBJ2-7	CSVGGAYEQYF	TGCAGCGTTGGGGGAGCCTACGAGCAGTACTTC
NA	NA	TRBV18	TRBJ1-1	CASSLDSYTEAFF	TGTGCCAGCTCACTGGACAGTTACACCGAAGCTTTCTTT
many	NA	TRBV7-2	TRBJ1-5	CASSLLTGSNQPQHF	TGTGCCAGCAGCTTATTGACAGGTAGCAATCAGCCCCAGCATTTT
once	NA	TRBV7-9	TRBJ1-2	CASTNPSLARDGYTF	TGTGCCAGCACCAACCCTAGCTTGGCCCGAGATGGCTACACCTTC
NA	NA	TRBV4-1	TRBJ1-4	CASSQEGLVGEKLFF	TGCGCCAGCAGCCAAGAAGGTCTAGTTGGTGAAAAACTGTTTTTT
NA	NA	TRBV19	TRBJ2-5	CASRGEGSRGETQYF	TGTGCCAGTAGAGGGGAAGGAAGCCGCGGAGAGACCCAGTACTTC
NA	TRBD2	TRBV19	TRBJ2-6	CATIPGGSGANVLTF	TGTGCCACTATTCCGGGGGGCTCTGGGGCCAACGTCCTGACTTTC
NA	TRBD1	TRBV6-1	TRBJ1-1	CASSYRGSEAFF	TGTGCCAGCAGCTACAGGGGGTCTGAAGCTTTCTTT
NA	NA	TRBV11-2	TRBJ1-2	CASSLDISSYGYTF	TGTGCCAGCAGCTTAGACATCAGTTCCTATGGCTACACCTTC
NA	TRBD2	TRBV5-4	TRBJ2-7	CASSVAGAAEQYF	TGTGCCAGCAGCGTAGCGGGAGCGGCCGAGCAGTACTTC
NA	NA	TRBV4-1	TRBJ2-1	CASSPLGSSYNEQFF	TGCGCCAGCAGCCCGTTGGGGAGCTCCTACAATGAGCAGTTCTTC
NA	TRBD2	TRBV11-2	TRBJ2-3	CASSSIKLAGRTDTQYF	TGTGCCAGCAGCTCTATCAAATTAGCGGGGCGCACAGATACGCAGTATTTT
NA	NA	TRBV19	TRBJ2-3	CASSIEPTDTQYF	TGTGCCAGTAGTATAGAGCCCACAGATACGCAGTATTTT
NA	TRBD1	TRBV9	TRBJ2-3	CASSVGTGGLGTDTQYF	TGTGCCAGCAGCGTGGGAACAGGGGGTTTGGGCACAGATACGCAGTATTTT
NA	TRBD1	TRBV6-6	TRBJ2-7	CASSYSPGTAYEQYF	TGTGCCAGCAGTTACTCGCCGGGGACAGCATACGAGCAGTACTTC
few	TRBD2	TRBV7-2	TRBJ2-1	CASSATYTSGFNEQFF	TGTGCCAGCAGCGCGACGTATACTAGCGGCTTCAATGAGCAGTTCTTC
NA	NA	TRBV19	TRBJ2-5	CASTVGTEMGTQYF	TGTGCCAGCACAGTAGGGACGGAGATGGGGACCCAGTACTTC
NA	TRBD1	TRBV4-2	TRBJ2-7	CASSDTPGQLPYEQYF	TGTGCCAGCAGCGATACGCCGGGACAGTTACCCTACGAGCAGTACTTC
NA	NA	TRBV7-6	TRBJ2-2	CASSPRPDTGELFF	TGTGCCAGCAGCCCAAGACCCGACACCGGGGAGCTGTTTTTT
NA	NA	TRBV29-1	TRBJ1-1	CSVEAAATAGNTEAFF	TGCAGCGTTGAAGCTGCCGCGACGGCCGGGAACACTGAAGCTTTCTTT
once	NA	TRBV30	TRBJ1-1	CAWSVLRTEAFF	TGTGCCTGGAGTGTACTAAGGACCGAAGCTTTCTTT
few	NA	TRBV30	TRBJ1-1	CAWSENTADEVF	TGTGCCTGGAGTGAGAACACCGCTGATGAGGTCTTT
NA	TRBD2	TRBV7-9	TRBJ2-1	CASSLSAGEGYNEQFF	TGTGCCAGCAGCTTATCGGCGGGAGAGGGCTACAATGAGCAGTTCTTC
once	NA	TRBV7-7	TRBJ1-5	CASSPPLRSQPQHF	TGTGCTAGCAGCCCGCCTTTGAGGAGCCAGCCCCAGCATTTT
NA	TRBD2	TRBV6-1	TRBJ2-3	CASSGLAGGTDTQYF	TGTGCCAGCAGTGGCCTAGCGGGAGGCACAGATACGCAGTATTTT
NA	NA	TRBV28	TRBJ1-1	CAGGRLKSEAFF	TGTGCCGGGGGCCGTTTAAAGTCCGAAGCTTTCTTT
NA	TRBD1	TRBV27	TRBJ1-2	CASSLSPGQGFGYTF	TGTGCCAGCAGTTTATCCCCAGGACAGGGATTTGGCTACACCTTC
NA	TRBD1	TRBV18	TRBJ1-3	CASSGQASSGNTIYF	TGTGCCAGCTCAGGACAGGCGAGCTCTGGAAACACCATATATTTT
NA	NA	TRBV29-1	TRBJ2-5	CSVEAASTKETQYF	TGCAGCGTTGAGGCGGCCTCGACCAAGGAGACCCAGTACTTC
many	NA	TRBV5-1	TRBJ2-2	CASSLRDLGTGELFF	TGCGCCAGCAGCCTCCGGGACCTAGGAACCGGGGAGCTGTTTTTT
many	TRBD2	TRBV10-2	TRBJ2-5	CASSEVAGAGETQYF	TGCGCCAGCAGTGAGGTAGCGGGGGCGGGGGAGACCCAGTACTTC
once	TRBD2	TRBV27	TRBJ2-3	CASSFGIAGGSSTDTQYF	TGTGCCAGCAGTTTTGGAATAGCGGGGGGATCTAGCACAGATACGCAGTATTTT
NA	TRBD1	TRBV9	TRBJ1-6	CASSDDRESSYNSPLHF	TGTGCCAGCAGCGACGACAGGGAGAGCTCCTATAATTCACCCCTCCACTTT
few	NA	TRBV29-1	TRBJ2-2	CSVTSNTGELFF	TGCAGCGTGACTTCTAACACCGGGGAGCTGTTTTTT
NA	TRBD2	TRBV2	TRBJ2-1	CASSDSGTSGRGRLQFF	TGTGCCAGCAGTGACTCTGGGACTAGCGGGAGGGGGCGTTTGCAGTTCTTC
NA	NA	TRBV30	TRBJ2-5	CAWSMRGIGSPSHQETQYF	TGTGCCTGGAGTATGAGAGGCATCGGAAGTCCCTCTCACCAAGAGACCCAGTACTTC
NA	TRBD1	TRBV6-5	TRBJ2-1	CASSYGTGALSEQFF	TGTGCCAGCAGTTACGGGACAGGGGCATTGAGTGAGCAGTTCTTC
few	TRBD2	TRBV29-1	TRBJ2-3	CSVGGATEHRTDTQYF	TGCAGCGTCGGGGGGGCGACCGAGCATCGCACAGATACGCAGTATTTT
NA	NA	TRBV7-2	TRBJ1-1	CASSPVVGGAFF	TGTGCCAGCAGCCCCGTCGTGGGGGGAGCTTTCTTT
few	NA	TRBV27	TRBJ1-1	CASRTGFFPNTEAFF	TGTGCCAGCAGAACAGGGTTTTTCCCGAACACTGAAGCTTTCTTT
few	NA	TRBV29-1	TRBJ1-6	CSVGTGDDSPLHF	TGCAGCGTCGGCACAGGAGACGATTCACCCCTCCACTTT
NA	NA	TRBV7-2	TRBJ2-1	CASSLNGYNEQFF	TGTGCCAGCAGCTTAAATGGTTACAATGAGCAGTTCTTC
NA	NA	TRBV5-1	TRBJ2-2	CASSPQGGPTGELFF	TGCGCCAGCAGCCCGCAGGGGGGCCCCACCGGGGAGCTGTTTTTT
NA	NA	TRBV29-1	TRBJ2-2	CSVDKGAAGELFF	TGCAGCGTTGATAAAGGGGCGGCCGGGGAGCTGTTTTTT
once	TRBD1	TRBV18	TRBJ1-2	CASSPNRGANYGYTF	TGTGCCAGCTCACCAAACAGGGGGGCTAACTATGGCTACACCTTC
NA	NA	TRBV11-1	TRBJ1-6	CASSPDSDVYNSPLHF	TGTGCCAGCAGCCCGGACAGTGATGTGTATAATTCACCCCTCCACTTT